Presented here are 27 T cell receptor beta chains from one specimen sequenced in a study of Graves' ophthalmopathy and Graves' hyperthyroidism. Amplified material comprised TCR beta CDR3 regions derived from RNA transcripts. HTBI primers were employed in first-round RT-PCR, then a second-round multiplex PCR followed. One entry per CDR3 protein results from TCRdb running MiXCR on the multiplex PCR reads. The repertoire holds roughly 160,000 distinct CDR3 sequences, with around 39% as singletons. Material for sequencing was peripheral blood. Receptors originate from a man younger than 40 with Graves' ophthalmopathy.

Many counts were recorded for this clonotype. This chain connects TRBV6-2 or TRBV6-3 to TRBJ2-5; the match to TRBD1 covers 7 bases. Germline values: CDR1 MNHEY, CDR2 SVGEGT. The V segment lost 6 bases and the J segment 1 base; nucleotides outside the gene matches: 5. The CDR3 has 14 amino acids. The CDR3 DNA sequence: TGTGCCAGCAGGTACGACAGGGTCCAAGAGACCCAGTACTTC. It codes for CASRYDRVQETQYF.

J is TRBJ1-2 and V is TRBV6-7; TRBD1 matches at 7 bases. TRBV6-7 is an ORF; its function is uncertain. With 2 bases clipped from V and 4 bases from J, the junction kept 13 bases outside the gene matches. The CDR3 length is 17 residues. CDR3 nucleotide sequence: TGTGCCAGCAGTTACGCGACAAGGGACAGTAGGGGCTATGGCTACACCTTC. Translated: CASSYATRDSRGYGYTF.

This clonotype came up many times. This chain joins TRBV4-2 and TRBJ2-7; D uncertain. The CDR3 consists of 14 residues. Germline loops: CDR1 LGHNA, CDR2 YNFKEQ. Trimming stripped 0 bases from V and 1 base from J, with 7 bases between. CDR3 protein: CASSQDPGSYEQYF. CDR3 in DNA: TGTGCCAGCAGCCAAGATCCGGGTTCCTACGAGCAGTACTTC.

The rearrangement links TRBV11-2 to TRBJ2-7; D may match TRBD1 or TRBD2 (5 bases each). CDR3 length: 14 amino acids. Looked up from germline, CDR1 is SGHAT and CDR2 is FQNNGV. V lost 3 bases and J 2 bases, leaving 11 bases between the germline ends. This chain's CDR3 is CASSFGEGAYEQYF. The CDR3 nucleotides read TGTGCCAGCAGCTTCGGGGAAGGGGCCTACGAGCAGTACTTC.

This clonotype was recorded many times. CDR3 residues: CASSVSSAMNTEAFF. CDR3 DNA: TGTGCCAGCAGTGTTTCGTCAGCTATGAACACTGAAGCTTTCTTT. The chain uses TRBV28 and TRBJ1-1; D remains ambiguous. The V and J ends lost 5 bases and 0 bases respectively, with 13 bases between them. Germline V lookup: CDR1 MDHEN, CDR2 SYDVKM. This CDR3 spans 15 amino acids. Complete variable domain (other parts from reference TRBV28 and TRBJ1-1): DVKVTQSSRYLVKRTGEKVFLECVQDMDHENMFWYRQDPGLGLRLIYFSYDVKMKEKGDIPEGYSVSREKKERFSLILESASTNQTSMYLCASSVSSAMNTEAFFGQGTRLTVV.

This clonotype was seen ten or more times. The junction departs from the called germline gene at one end, perhaps through a read error. J is TRBJ2-5 and V is TRBV6-2 or TRBV6-3; weak D call: TRBD2 (5 bases). Germline loops: CDR1 MNHEY, CDR2 SVGEGT. The CDR3 covers 10 residues. The DNA of the CDR3 is TGTGCCAGCAACGGGGAGATCCAGTACTTC. Its translation is CASNGEIQYF.

This clonotype was counted ten times or more. The chain is built from TRBV28 and TRBJ2-2; D remains ambiguous. This CDR3 is built from 11 residues. Germline CDR1 reads MDHEN; CDR2 reads SYDVKM. The V and J ends lost 6 bases and 10 bases respectively, with 9 bases between them. This CDR3 is CASRTEEELFF. CDR3 nucleotides: TGTGCCAGCAGAACAGAAGAGGAGCTGTTTTTT.

This clonotype came up once. J is TRBJ2-5 and V is TRBV12-3 or TRBV12-4; D gene ambiguous. V lost 7 bases and J 0 bases, leaving 9 bases between the germline ends. The CDR3 contains 13 residues. The CDR3 DNA sequence: TGTGCCAGCACCGACCTGAACCAAGAGACCCAGTACTTC. Protein product: CASTDLNQETQYF.

This clonotype was seen many times. The chain recombines TRBV12-3 or TRBV12-4 with TRBJ1-3; D is uncertain. The CDR3 consists of 14 residues. The V gene lost 3 bases and the J gene lost 1 base, with 7 bases spanning the gap. The CDR3 sequence is CASSLYGSGNTIYF. The CDR3 DNA reads as TGTGCCAGCAGTTTGTATGGGTCTGGAAACACCATATATTTT.

The rearrangement uses TRBV7-2 and TRBJ1-1, with D possibly matching TRBD1 (5 bases). Germline loops: CDR1 SGHTA, CDR2 FQGNSA. This CDR3 has 16 amino acids. Between the trimmed V and J ends, which lost 0 bases and 1 base, there was a span of 12 bases. The CDR3 DNA is TGTGCCAGCAGCTTAGCCTTCCAGGGCGGGAACACTGAAGCTTTCTTT. It yields the protein CASSLAFQGGNTEAFF.

The chain links TRBV20-1 to TRBJ1-5, with 9 nucleotides matching TRBD1. Germline trimming cut 4 bases from V and 0 bases from J; bases unmatched to any gene: 7. Germline V gene lookup returns CDR1 DFQATT and CDR2 SNEGSKA (reference sequence). The CDR3 spans 16 residues. The DNA for the CDR3 is TGCAGTGCTACGTCCGGGACAGGGTATAGCAATCAGCCCCAGCATTTT. Residues: CSATSGTGYSNQPQHF.

This clonotype has at least ten counts. The chain has TRBV6-2 or TRBV6-3 and TRBJ1-2; D unclear. Deletions cut 2 bases from V and 4 bases from J, with 5 bases between. The CDR3 runs to 12 residues. CDR1 is MNHEY and CDR2 is SVGEGT in the germline V gene. The CDR3: CASSYPSYGYTF. The CDR3 nucleotides read TGTGCCAGCAGTTACCCGAGCTATGGCTACACCTTC.

The gene calls are TRBV12-3 or TRBV12-4 and TRBJ1-5, with D possibly TRBD1 on 5 matching bases. Trimming left V 7 bases short and J 6 bases short, with 13 bases between. The CDR3 is 13 residues long. The CDR3 region is CASTQGFGQPQHF. CDR3 coding DNA: TGTGCCAGCACCCAGGGTTTTGGTCAGCCCCAGCATTTT.

This clonotype was observed at least ten times. The chain combines TRBV4-1 with TRBJ1-5, with D possibly matching TRBD1 (5 bases). The CDR3 is 18 residues long. The germline gives CDR1 MGHRA, CDR2 YSYEKL. The ends were cut back, 0 bases at V and 3 bases at J, with 18 bases in the middle. The CDR3 loop is CASSQEDVAGIINQPQHF. As DNA, the CDR3 is TGCGCCAGCAGCCAAGAGGACGTGGCAGGGATCATCAATCAGCCCCAGCATTTT.

The J gene is TRBJ2-2, the V gene TRBV7-2; 9 bases map to TRBD2. CDR3 length: 15 residues. Germline trimming cut 4 bases from V and 7 bases from J; bases unmatched to any gene: 7. In germline, CDR1 is SGHTA, CDR2 FQGNSA. This chain's CDR3 is CASSSLAGVVGELFF. DNA of the CDR3: TGTGCCAGCAGCTCCTTAGCGGGAGTGGTCGGGGAGCTGTTTTTT.

This chain uses TRBV6-5 with TRBJ2-5, with TRBD2 as a possible D gene (5 bases). Trimming left V 2 bases short and J 3 bases short, with 7 bases between. The length of the CDR3 is 13 residues. Germline V gene sequence: CDR1 MNHEY, CDR2 SVGAGI. This CDR3 is CASSYLGKETQYF. The DNA for the CDR3 is TGTGCCAGCAGTTACCTCGGGAAAGAGACCCAGTACTTC.

The chain is built from TRBV10-2 and TRBJ1-2; no definite D call. With 2 bases removed from V and 7 bases from J, the gap between germline ends came to 11 bases. Looked up from germline, CDR1 is WSHSY and CDR2 is SAAADI. CDR3 length equals 13 residues. The CDR3 coding sequence is TGCGCCAGCAGTGAGAGGGATTTGAGTGGCTACACCTTC. Amino acid sequence: CASSERDLSGYTF.

This chain joins TRBV7-8 and TRBJ2-4; D ambiguous. Trimming removed 5 bases from V and 0 bases from J, with 17 bases in between. There are 17 residues in the CDR3. Germline CDR1 and CDR2: SGHVS and FQNEAQ. The CDR3: CASSDGVLSIAKNIQYF. The CDR3 nucleotides read TGTGCCAGCAGCGACGGTGTACTTTCGATAGCCAAAAACATTCAGTACTTC.

This chain links TRBV12-3 or TRBV12-4 with TRBJ1-2, with 8 bases aligning to TRBD1. J was trimmed by 0 bases and V by 4 bases; bases with no gene match: 7. This CDR3 is 16 amino acids long. The CDR3 DNA is TGTGCCAGCAGTTGGGGGCAGGGGGCGGCTAACTATGGCTACACCTTC. Translation gives CASSWGQGAANYGYTF.

This clonotype was detected ten times or more. V gene TRBV24-1 combines with J gene TRBJ1-1; D possibly corresponds to TRBD1 (5 bases). The CDR3 contains 15 residues. V was cut by 4 bases and J by 5 bases, with 16 bases left in between. Germline lookup yields CDR1 KGHDR and CDR2 SFDVKD. CDR3 protein: CATSDTSAGLTEAFF. In DNA, the CDR3 is TGTGCCACCAGTGACACCTCCGCGGGGCTTACTGAAGCTTTCTTT.

The rearrangement joins TRBV6-1 to TRBJ2-7, with 8 bases aligning to TRBD1. Germline V gene data show CDR1 as MNHNS and CDR2 as SASEGT. J was trimmed by 3 bases and V by 8 bases; bases with no gene match: 0. The CDR3 sequence is 11 residues long. The CDR3 loop is CASDRGYEQYF. The CDR3 nucleotides are TGTGCCAGCGACAGGGGCTACGAGCAGTACTTC.

The chain uses TRBV7-2 and TRBJ2-2; D call uncertain. CDR1 is SGHTA, CDR2 FQGNSA, per germline. Trimming removed 5 bases from V and 8 bases from J, with 12 bases in between. This CDR3 spans 13 amino acids. The CDR3 DNA follows: TGTGCCAGCAGCCAAGATTATGCGGGGGAGCTGTTTTTT. This encodes CASSQDYAGELFF.

The chain carries TRBV28 and TRBJ2-7; D perhaps matches TRBD1 (5 bases). Germline CDR1 reads MDHEN; CDR2 reads SYDVKM. The CDR3 spans 12 residues. Trimming took 7 bases from V and 6 from J, leaving 13 bases between them. The CDR3 DNA follows: TGTGCCAGCACCTCGCAAGGGGTCGAGCAGTACTTC. This encodes CASTSQGVEQYF. Drawing the rest from reference TRBV28 and TRBJ2-7, the complete variable domain is DVKVTQSSRYLVKRTGEKVFLECVQDMDHENMFWYRQDPGLGLRLIYFSYDVKMKEKGDIPEGYSVSREKKERFSLILESASTNQTSMYLCASTSQGVEQYFGPGTRLTVT.

V gene TRBV6-1 combines with J gene TRBJ1-5; D uncertain. There are 13 residues in the CDR3. Trimming removed 7 bases from V and 3 bases from J, with 10 bases in between. Germline V CDR1 and CDR2: MNHNS, SASEGT. CDR3 sequence reads: CASKLLLNQPQHF. In DNA, the CDR3 is TGTGCCAGCAAACTATTACTCAATCAGCCCCAGCATTTT.

This clonotype was detected many times. The chain links TRBV4-3 to TRBJ2-7; 8 nucleotides agree with TRBD2. V dropped 2 bases and J dropped 0; count of bases not matched to a gene: 3. CDR1 and CDR2 from the germline V gene are LGHNA and YSLEER. The CDR3 runs 15 residues. CDR3 loop: CASSQLAGPSYEQYF. As DNA, the CDR3 is TGCGCCAGCAGCCAATTAGCGGGACCCTCCTACGAGCAGTACTTC.

This clonotype was counted a few times. The chain joins TRBV12-3 or TRBV12-4 to TRBJ1-6, with a weak D call TRBD1 (6 bases). Trimming removed 3 bases from V and 8 bases from J, with 26 bases in between. The CDR3 is 19 amino acids. The CDR3 protein is CASSFDHPDSPWGYSPLHF. In nucleotides, the CDR3 is TGTGCCAGCAGTTTCGACCACCCGGACAGTCCCTGGGGGTATTCACCCCTCCACTTT.

The genes are TRBV6-2 or TRBV6-3 and TRBJ2-5, with D unresolved. Germline CDR1 is MNHEY and CDR2 is SVGEGT. Trimming left V 8 bases short and J 5 bases short, with 12 bases between. The CDR3 length is 12 residues. In DNA, the CDR3 is TGTGCCAGCTCTCTTTACCCCGAGACCCAGTACTTC. Translation gives CASSLYPETQYF.